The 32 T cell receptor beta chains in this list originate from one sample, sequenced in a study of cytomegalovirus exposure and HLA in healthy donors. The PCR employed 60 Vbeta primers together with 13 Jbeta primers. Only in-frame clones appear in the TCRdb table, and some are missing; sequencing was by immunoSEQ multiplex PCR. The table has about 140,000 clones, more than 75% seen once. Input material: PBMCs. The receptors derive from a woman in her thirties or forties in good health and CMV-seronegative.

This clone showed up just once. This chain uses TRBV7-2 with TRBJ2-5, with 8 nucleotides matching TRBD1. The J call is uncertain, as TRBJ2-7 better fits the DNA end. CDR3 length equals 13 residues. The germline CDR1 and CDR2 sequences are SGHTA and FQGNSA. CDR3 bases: TGTGCCAGCAGCTGGGACAGGTTTGTCGAGCAGTACTTC. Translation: CASSWDRFVEQYF.

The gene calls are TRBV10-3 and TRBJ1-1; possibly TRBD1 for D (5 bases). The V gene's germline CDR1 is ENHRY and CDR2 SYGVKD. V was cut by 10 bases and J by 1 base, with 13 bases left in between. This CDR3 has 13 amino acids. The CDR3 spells CATHRGENTEAFF. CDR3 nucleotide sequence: TGTGCCACCCACCGGGGGGAGAACACTGAAGCTTTCTTT.

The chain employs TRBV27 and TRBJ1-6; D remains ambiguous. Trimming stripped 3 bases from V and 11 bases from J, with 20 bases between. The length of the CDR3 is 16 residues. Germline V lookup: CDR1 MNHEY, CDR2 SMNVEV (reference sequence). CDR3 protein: CASSFNKRRAGTPLHF. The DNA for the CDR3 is TGTGCCAGCAGTTTTAATAAGCGGCGGGCTGGGACACCCCTCCACTTT.

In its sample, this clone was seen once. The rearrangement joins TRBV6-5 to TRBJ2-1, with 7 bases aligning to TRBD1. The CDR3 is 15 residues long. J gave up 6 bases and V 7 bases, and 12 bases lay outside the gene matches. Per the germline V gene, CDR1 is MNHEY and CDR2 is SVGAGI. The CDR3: CASTPPTGSTNEQFF. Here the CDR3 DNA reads TGTGCCAGCACCCCACCGACAGGGTCCACCAATGAGCAGTTCTTC.

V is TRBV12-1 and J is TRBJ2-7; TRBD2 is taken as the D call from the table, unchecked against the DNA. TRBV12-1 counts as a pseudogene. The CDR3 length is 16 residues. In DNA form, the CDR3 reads TGTGCCAGCAGAAGTACCGGGACTTTGCTATACTACGAGCAGTACTTC. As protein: CASRSTGTLLYYEQYF.

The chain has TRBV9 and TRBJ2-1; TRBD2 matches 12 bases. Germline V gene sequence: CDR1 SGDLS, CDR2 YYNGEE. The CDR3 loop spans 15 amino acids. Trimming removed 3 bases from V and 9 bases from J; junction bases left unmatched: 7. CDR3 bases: TGTGCCAGCAGCGAGACTAGCGGGGGCTTTGGTGAGCAGTTCTTC. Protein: CASSETSGGFGEQFF.

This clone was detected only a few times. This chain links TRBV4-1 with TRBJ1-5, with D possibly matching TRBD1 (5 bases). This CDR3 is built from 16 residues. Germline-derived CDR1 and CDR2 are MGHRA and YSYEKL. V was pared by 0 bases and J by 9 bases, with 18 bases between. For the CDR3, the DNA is TGCGCCAGCAGCCAAGATGGGGCAGGGATGTTACGGCCCCAGCATTTT. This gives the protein CASSQDGAGMLRPQHF.

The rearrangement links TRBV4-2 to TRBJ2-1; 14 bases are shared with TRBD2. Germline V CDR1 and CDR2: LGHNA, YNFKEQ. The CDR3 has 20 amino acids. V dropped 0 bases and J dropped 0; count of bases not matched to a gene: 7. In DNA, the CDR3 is TGTGCCAGCAGCCAAGAGGGACTAGCGGGAGAAGGGGGCTCCTACAATGAGCAGTTCTTC. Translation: CASSQEGLAGEGGSYNEQFF.

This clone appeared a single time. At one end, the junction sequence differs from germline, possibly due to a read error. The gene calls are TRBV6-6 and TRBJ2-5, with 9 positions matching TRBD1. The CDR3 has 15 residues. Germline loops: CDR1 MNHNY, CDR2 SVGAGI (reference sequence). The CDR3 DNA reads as TGTGCCAGCAGTCAAACAGGGGGCTCGGGAGAGACCCAATACTTC. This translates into CASSQTGGSGETQYF.

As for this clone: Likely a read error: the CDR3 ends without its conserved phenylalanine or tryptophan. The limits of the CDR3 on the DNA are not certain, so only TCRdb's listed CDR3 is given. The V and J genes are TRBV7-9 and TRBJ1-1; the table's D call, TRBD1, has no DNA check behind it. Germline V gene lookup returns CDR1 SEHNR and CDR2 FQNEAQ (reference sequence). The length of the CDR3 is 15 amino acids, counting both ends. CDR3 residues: CASRHYQTGRGSVHI.

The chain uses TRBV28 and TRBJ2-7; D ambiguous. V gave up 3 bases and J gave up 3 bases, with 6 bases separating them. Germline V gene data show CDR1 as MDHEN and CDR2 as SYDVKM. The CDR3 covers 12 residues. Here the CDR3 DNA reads TGTGCCAGCAGTTTGAGTAACTACGAGCAGTACTTC. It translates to CASSLSNYEQYF.

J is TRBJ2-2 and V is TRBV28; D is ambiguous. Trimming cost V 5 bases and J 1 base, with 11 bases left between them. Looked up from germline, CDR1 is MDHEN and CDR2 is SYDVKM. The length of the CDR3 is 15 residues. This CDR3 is CASSPAIGNTGELFF. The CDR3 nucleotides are TGTGCCAGCAGTCCAGCGATTGGGAACACCGGGGAGCTGTTTTTT.

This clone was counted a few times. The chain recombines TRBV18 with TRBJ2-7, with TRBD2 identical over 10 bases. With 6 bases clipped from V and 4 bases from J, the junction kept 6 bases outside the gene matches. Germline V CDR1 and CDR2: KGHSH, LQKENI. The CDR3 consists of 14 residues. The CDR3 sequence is CASSTGTSVYEQYF. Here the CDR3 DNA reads TGTGCCAGCTCTACCGGGACTAGCGTTTACGAGCAGTACTTC.

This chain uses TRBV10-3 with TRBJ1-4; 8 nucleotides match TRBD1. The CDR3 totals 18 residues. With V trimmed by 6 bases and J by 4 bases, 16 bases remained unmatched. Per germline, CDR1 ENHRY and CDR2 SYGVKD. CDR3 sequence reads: CAISSRRTGPPDNEKLFF. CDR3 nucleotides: TGTGCCATCAGCTCTCGCCGGACAGGGCCTCCCGATAATGAAAAACTGTTTTTT.

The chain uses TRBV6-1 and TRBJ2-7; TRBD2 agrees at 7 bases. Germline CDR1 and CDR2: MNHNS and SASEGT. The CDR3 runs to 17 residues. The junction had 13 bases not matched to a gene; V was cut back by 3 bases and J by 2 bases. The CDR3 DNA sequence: TGTGCCAGCAGTGAGCGGGAGTTCGATCGGGGACCCTACGAGCAGTACTTC. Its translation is CASSEREFDRGPYEQYF.

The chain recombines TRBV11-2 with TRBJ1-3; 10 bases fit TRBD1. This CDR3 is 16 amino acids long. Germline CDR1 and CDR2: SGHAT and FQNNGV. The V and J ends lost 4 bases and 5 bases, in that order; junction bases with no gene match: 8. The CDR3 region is CASSSIGTGDRNTIYF. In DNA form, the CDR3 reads TGTGCCAGCAGCTCCATCGGGACAGGGGATAGAAACACCATATATTTT.

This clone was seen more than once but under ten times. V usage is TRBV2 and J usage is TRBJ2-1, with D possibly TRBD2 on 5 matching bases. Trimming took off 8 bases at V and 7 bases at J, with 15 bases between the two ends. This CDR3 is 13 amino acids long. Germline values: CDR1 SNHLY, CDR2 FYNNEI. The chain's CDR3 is CASGIGVANEQFF. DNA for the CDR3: TGTGCCAGCGGTATCGGGGTCGCGAATGAGCAGTTCTTC. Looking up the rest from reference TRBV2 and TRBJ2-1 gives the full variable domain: EPEVTQTPSHQVTQMGQEVILRCVPISNHLYFYWYRQILGQKVEFLVSFYNNEISEKSEIFDDQFSVERPDGSNFTLKIRSTKLEDSAMYFCASGIGVANEQFFGPGTRLTVL.

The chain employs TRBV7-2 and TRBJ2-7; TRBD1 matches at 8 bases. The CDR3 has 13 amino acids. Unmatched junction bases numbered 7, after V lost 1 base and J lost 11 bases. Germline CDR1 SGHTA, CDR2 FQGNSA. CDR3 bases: TGTGCCAGCAGCTTAGGGGTCCAGGGGGCGAAGTACTTC. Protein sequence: CASSLGVQGAKYF.

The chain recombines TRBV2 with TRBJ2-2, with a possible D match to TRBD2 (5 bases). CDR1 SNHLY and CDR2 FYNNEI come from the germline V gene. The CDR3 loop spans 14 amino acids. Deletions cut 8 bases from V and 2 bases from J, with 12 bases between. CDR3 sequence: CASQSGINTGELFF. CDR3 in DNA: TGTGCCAGCCAGTCGGGAATCAACACCGGGGAGCTGTTTTTT.

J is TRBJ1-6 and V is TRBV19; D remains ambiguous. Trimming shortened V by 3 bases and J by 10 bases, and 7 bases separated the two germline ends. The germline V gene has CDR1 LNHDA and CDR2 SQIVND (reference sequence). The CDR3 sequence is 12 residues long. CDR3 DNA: TGTGCCAGTAGTATGGGAGAATCACCCCTCCACTTT. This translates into CASSMGESPLHF.

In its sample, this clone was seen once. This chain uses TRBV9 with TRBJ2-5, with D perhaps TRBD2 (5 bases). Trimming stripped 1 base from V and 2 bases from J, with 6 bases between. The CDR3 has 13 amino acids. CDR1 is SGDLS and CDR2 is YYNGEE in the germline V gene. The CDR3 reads CASSVREQETQYF. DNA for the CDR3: TGTGCCAGCAGCGTACGGGAACAAGAGACCCAGTACTTC.

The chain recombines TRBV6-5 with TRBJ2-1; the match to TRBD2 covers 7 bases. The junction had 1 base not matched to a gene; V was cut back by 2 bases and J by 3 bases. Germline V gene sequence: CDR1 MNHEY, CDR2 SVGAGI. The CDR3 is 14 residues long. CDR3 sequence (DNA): TGTGCCAGCAGTTACGGGGGGGGCTACAATGAGCAGTTCTTC. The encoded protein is CASSYGGGYNEQFF.

The CDR3 sequence: CASSGRGGQPQHF. In DNA, the CDR3 is TGTGCCAGCAGTGGGAGGGGTGGACAGCCCCAGCATTTT. J is TRBJ1-5 and V is TRBV2, with D maybe TRBD1 (5 bases). The CDR3 runs to 13 residues. CDR1 is SNHLY and CDR2 is FYNNEI in the germline V gene. Deletions cut 4 bases from V and 7 bases from J, with 11 bases between.

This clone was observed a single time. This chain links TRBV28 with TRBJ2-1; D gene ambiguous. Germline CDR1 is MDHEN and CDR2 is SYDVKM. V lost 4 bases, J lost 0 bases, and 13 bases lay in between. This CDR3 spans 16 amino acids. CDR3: CASSSLLPSSYNEQFF. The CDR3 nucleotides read TGTGCCAGCAGTTCCCTCCTACCGAGCTCCTACAATGAGCAGTTCTTC.

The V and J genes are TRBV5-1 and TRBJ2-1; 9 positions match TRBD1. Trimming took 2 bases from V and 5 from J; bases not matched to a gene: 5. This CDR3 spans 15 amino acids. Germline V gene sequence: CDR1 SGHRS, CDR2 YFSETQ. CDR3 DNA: TGCGCCAGCAGCTTAGGGACAGGGTTTAACAATGAGCAGTTCTTC. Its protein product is CASSLGTGFNNEQFF.

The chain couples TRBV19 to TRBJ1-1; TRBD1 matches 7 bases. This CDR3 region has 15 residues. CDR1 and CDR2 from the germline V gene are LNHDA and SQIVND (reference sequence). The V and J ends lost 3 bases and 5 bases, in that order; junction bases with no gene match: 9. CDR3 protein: CASSIETGFLTEAFF. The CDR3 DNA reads TGTGCCAGTAGTATCGAGACAGGGTTTCTAACTGAAGCTTTCTTT.

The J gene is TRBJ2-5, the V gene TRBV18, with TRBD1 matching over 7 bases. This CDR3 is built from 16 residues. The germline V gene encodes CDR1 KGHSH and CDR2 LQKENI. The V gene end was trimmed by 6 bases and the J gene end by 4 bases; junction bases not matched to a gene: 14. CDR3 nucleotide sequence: TGTGCCAGCTCGCTACAAATTGGGGCAGGGGGAGAGACCCAGTACTTC. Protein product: CASSLQIGAGGETQYF.

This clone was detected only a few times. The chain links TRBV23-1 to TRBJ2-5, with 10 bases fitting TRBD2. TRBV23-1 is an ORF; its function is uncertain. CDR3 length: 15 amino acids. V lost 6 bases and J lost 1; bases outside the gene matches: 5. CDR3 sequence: CASSQERGGQETQYF. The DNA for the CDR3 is TGCGCCAGCAGCCAAGAGCGGGGGGGCCAAGAGACCCAGTACTTC.

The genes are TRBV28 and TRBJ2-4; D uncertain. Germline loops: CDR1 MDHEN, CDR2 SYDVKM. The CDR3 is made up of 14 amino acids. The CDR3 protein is CVTERSAAKNIQYF. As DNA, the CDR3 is TGTGTTACGGAGCGTTCGGCGGCCAAAAACATTCAGTACTTC.

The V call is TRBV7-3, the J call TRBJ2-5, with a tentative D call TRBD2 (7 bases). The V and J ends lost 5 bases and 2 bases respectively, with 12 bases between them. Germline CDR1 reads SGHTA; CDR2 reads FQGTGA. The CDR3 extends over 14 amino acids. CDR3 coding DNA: TGTGCCAGCAGCCTTGGGGGGGCGCAAGAGACCCAGTACTTC. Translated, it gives CASSLGGAQETQYF.

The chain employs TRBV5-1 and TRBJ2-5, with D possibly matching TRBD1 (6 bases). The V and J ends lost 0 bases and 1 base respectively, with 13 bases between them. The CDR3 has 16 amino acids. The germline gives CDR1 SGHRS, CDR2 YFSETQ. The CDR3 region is CASSLGNTGPQETQYF. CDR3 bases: TGCGCCAGCAGCTTGGGAAATACAGGGCCCCAAGAGACCCAGTACTTC.

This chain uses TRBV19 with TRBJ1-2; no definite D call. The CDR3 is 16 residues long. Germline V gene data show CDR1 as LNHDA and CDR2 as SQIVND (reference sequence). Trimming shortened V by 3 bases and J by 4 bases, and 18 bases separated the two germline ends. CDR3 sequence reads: CASSIVRNEGTYGYTF. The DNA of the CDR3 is TGTGCCAGTAGTATTGTCCGAAATGAGGGTACCTATGGCTACACCTTC.